This T cell receptor beta chain was recorded in a study of beta chain features in type 1 diabetes. Study-level findings and limits: A moderate, significant TCRB CDR3 shortening appeared in type 1 diabetes across four CD4+ subsets. Naive, central memory and Treg TCRB repertoires appeared more alike in patients than in healthy donors.

This CDR3 region has 13 residues. Germline V CDR1 and CDR2: MNHEY, SMNVEV (reference sequence). The V gene end was trimmed by 3 bases and the J gene end by 7 bases; junction bases not matched to a gene: 5. Sequencing targeted expressed TCRB transcripts, as all isolated RNA had been reverse transcribed. Only in-frame clones appear in the TCRdb table, and some are missing; sequencing was by immunoSEQ multiplex PCR. The table lists under 850,000 clones, around 15% of them singletons. In the case of this clone: Its antigen is unidentified.

Specimen: naive CD4+ T cells from blood. The sequence was collected from a man between 18 and 35 years old with type 1 diabetes. The chain links TRBV27 to TRBJ1-2; 7 nucleotides line up with TRBD1. In nucleotides, the CDR3 is TGTGCCAGCAGTTTGGAGGGGGCGAGTGGCTACACCTTC. Protein product: CASSLEGASGYTF.